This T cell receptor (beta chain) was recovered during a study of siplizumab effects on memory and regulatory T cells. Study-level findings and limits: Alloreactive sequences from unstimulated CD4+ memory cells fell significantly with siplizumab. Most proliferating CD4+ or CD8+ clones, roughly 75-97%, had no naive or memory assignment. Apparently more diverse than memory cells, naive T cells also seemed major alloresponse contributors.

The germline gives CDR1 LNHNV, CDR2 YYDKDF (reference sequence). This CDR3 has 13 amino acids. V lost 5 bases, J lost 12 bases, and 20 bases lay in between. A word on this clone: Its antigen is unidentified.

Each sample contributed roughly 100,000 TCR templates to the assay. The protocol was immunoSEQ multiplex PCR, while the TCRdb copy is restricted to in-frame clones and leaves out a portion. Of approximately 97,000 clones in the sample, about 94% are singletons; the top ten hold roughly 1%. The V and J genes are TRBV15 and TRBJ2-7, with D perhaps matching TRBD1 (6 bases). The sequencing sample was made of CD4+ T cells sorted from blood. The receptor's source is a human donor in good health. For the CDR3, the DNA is TGTGCCACCAGCGAGGCCCAGGGGCTCGTACGGTACTTC. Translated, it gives CATSEAQGLVRYF.